This T cell receptor beta chain was found in a study of monozygotic twins with cystic fibrosis. Whole-study results and caveats: Co-twins had the most similar V usage for 13 of 16 pairs, J for 8. Low clonality (median around 0.0096) suggested a mostly naive repertoire. Shared CDR3 numbers were not associated with age, concordance or severity.

Germline CDR1 reads LNHDA; CDR2 reads SQIVND (reference sequence). V was pared by 3 bases and J by 1 base, with 8 bases between. The CDR3 length is 14 residues. TCRdb's table, derived via immunoSEQ multiplex PCR, lists solely in-frame clones and lacks some. The top ten hold 0.19% of the sample, which has about 39,000 clones, 90% to 95% seen once. Worth noting for this clone: Its antigen is as yet unknown.

The material sequenced was blood. This chain connects TRBV19 to TRBJ2-3; a weak D match, TRBD1 (6 bases). The source is a boy younger than 10 with cystic fibrosis. CDR3 residues: CASSIPGGTDTQYF. The DNA of the CDR3 is TGTGCCAGTAGTATCCCAGGGGGCACAGATACGCAGTATTTT.